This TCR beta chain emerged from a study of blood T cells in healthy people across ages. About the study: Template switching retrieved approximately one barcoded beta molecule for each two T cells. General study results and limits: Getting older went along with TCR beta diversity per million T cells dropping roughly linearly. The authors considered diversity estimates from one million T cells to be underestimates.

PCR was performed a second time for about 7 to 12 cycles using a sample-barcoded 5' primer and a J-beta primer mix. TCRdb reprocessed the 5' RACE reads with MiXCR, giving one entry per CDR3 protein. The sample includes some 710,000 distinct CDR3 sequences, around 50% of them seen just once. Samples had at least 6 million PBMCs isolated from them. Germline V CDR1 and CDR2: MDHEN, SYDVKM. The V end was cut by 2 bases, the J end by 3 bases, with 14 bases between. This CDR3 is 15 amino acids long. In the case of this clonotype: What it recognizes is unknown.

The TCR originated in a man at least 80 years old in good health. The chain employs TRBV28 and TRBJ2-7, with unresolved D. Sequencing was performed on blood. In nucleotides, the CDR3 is TGTGCCAGCAGTTTAACTCGTCCCCGGAGCTACGAGCAGTACTTC. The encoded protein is CASSLTRPRSYEQYF.